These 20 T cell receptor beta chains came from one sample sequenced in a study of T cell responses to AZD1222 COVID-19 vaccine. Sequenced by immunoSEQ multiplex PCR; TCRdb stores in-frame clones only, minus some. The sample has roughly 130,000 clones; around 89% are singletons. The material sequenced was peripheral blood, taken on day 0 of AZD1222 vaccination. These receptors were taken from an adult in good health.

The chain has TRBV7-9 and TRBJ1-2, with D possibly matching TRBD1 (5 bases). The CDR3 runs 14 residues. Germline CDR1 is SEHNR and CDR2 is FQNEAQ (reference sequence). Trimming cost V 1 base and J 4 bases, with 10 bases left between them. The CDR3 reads CASSLETGTYGYTF. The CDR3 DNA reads TGTGCCAGCAGCTTAGAAACCGGGACCTATGGCTACACCTTC.

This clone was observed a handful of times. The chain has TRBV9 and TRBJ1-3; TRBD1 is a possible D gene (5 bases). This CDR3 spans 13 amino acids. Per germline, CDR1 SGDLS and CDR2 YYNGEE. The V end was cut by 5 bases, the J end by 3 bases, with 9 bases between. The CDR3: CASRGDGGNTIYF. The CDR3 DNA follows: TGTGCCAGCAGAGGGGACGGTGGAAACACCATATATTTT. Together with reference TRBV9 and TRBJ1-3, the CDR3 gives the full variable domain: DSGVTQTPKHLITATGQRVTLRCSPRSGDLSVYWYQQSLDQGLQFLIQYYNGEERAKGNILERFSAQQFPDLHSELNLSSLELGDSALYFCASRGDGGNTIYFGEGSWLTVV.

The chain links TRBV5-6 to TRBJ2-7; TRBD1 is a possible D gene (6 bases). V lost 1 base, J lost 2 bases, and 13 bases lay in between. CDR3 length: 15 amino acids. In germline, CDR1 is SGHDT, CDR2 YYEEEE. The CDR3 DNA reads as TGTGCCAGCAGCTTGCCAAGGGCAGGGGCCTACGAGCAGTACTTC. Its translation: CASSLPRAGAYEQYF.

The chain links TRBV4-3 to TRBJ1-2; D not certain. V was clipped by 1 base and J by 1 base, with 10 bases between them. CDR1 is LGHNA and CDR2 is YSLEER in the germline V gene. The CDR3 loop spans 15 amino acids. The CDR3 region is CASSQGVHYNYGYTF. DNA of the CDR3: TGCGCCAGCAGCCAAGGAGTCCATTATAACTATGGCTACACCTTC.

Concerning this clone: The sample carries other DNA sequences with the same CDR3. For the CDR3, the DNA is TGTGCCAGCAGTGAACCCAGGGCAGGAAACACCATATATTTT. This codes for CASSEPRAGNTIYF. The chain carries TRBV2 and TRBJ1-3; D perhaps matches TRBD1 (5 bases). CDR1 and CDR2 (germline): SNHLY, FYNNEI. The ends were cut back, 2 bases at V and 4 bases at J, with 9 bases in the middle. The CDR3 is 14 amino acids.

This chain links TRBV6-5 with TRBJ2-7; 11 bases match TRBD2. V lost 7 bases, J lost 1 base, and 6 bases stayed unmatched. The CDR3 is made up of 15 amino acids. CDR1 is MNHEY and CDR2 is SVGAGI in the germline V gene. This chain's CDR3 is CASTGGLAVSYEQYF. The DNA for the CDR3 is TGTGCCAGCACTGGGGGACTAGCGGTGTCCTACGAGCAGTACTTC.

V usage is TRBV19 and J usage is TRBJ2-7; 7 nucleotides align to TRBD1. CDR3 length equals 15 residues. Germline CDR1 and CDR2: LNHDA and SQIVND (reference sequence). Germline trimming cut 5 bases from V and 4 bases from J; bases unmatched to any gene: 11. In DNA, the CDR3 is TGTGCCAGTAGTCCCAGACAGGGAATGAAGTACGAGCAGTACTTC. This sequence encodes CASSPRQGMKYEQYF.

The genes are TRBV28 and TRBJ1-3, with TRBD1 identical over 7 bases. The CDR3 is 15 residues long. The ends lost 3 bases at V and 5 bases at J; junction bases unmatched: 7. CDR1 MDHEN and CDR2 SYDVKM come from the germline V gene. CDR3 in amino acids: CASSFRGIDRNTIYF. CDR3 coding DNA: TGTGCCAGCAGTTTCAGGGGGATCGACAGAAACACCATATATTTT.

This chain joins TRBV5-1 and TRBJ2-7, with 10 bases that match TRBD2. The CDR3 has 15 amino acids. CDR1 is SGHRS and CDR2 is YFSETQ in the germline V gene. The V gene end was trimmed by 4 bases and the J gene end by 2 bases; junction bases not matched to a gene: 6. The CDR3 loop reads CASSPSGGRTYEQYF. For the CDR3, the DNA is TGCGCCAGCAGCCCTAGCGGGGGCCGAACCTACGAGCAGTACTTC. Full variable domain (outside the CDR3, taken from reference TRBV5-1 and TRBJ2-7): KAGVTQTPRYLIKTRGQQVTLSCSPISGHRSVSWYQQTPGQGLQFLFEYFSETQRNKGNFPGRFSGRQFSNSRSEMNVSTLELGDSALYLCASSPSGGRTYEQYFGPGTRLTVT.

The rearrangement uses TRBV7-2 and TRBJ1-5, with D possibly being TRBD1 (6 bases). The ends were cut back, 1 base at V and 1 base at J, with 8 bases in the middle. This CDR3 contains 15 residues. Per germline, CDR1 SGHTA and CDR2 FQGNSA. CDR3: CASSLETGSNQPQHF. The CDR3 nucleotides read TGTGCCAGCAGCTTAGAGACAGGAAGCAATCAGCCCCAGCATTTT.

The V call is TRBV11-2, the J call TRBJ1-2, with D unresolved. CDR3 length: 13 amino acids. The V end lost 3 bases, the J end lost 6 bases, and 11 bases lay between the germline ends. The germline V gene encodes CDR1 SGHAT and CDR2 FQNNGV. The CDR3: CASSFSMSDGYTF. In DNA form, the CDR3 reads TGTGCCAGCAGCTTTTCGATGTCCGATGGCTACACCTTC.

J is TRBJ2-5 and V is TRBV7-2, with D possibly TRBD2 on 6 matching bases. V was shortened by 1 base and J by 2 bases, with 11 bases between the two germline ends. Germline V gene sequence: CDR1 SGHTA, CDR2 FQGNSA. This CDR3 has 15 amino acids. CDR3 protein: CASSLVVGRQETQYF. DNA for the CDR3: TGTGCCAGCAGCTTAGTAGTGGGGAGGCAAGAGACCCAGTACTTC. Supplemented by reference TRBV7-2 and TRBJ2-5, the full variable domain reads GAGVSQSPSNKVTEKGKDVELRCDPISGHTALYWYRQSLGQGLEFLIYFQGNSAPDKSGLPSDRFSAERTGGSVSTLTIQRTQQEDSAVYLCASSLVVGRQETQYFGPGTRLLVL.

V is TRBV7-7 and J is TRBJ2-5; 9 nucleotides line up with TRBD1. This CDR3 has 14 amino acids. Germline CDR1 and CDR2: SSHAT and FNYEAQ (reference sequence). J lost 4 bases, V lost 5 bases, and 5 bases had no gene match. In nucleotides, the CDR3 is TGTGCCAGCAGCAAAAAGGGACAGGGAGAGACCCAGTACTTC. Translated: CASSKKGQGETQYF. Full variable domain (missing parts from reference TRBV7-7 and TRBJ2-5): GAGVSQSPRYKVTKRGQDVTLRCDPISSHATLYWYQQALGQGPEFLTYFNYEAQPDKSGLPSDRFSAERPEGSISTLTIQRTEQRDSAMYRCASSKKGQGETQYFGPGTRLLVL.

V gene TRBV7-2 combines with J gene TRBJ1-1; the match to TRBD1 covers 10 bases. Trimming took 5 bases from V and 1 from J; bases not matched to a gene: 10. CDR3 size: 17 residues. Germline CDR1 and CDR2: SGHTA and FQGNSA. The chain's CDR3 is CASSQDRGRFENTEAFF. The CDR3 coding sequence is TGTGCCAGCAGCCAAGACAGGGGGCGCTTTGAGAACACTGAAGCTTTCTTT. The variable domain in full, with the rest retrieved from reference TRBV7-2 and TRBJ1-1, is GAGVSQSPSNKVTEKGKDVELRCDPISGHTALYWYRQSLGQGLEFLIYFQGNSAPDKSGLPSDRFSAERTGGSVSTLTIQRTQQEDSAVYLCASSQDRGRFENTEAFFGQGTRLTVV.

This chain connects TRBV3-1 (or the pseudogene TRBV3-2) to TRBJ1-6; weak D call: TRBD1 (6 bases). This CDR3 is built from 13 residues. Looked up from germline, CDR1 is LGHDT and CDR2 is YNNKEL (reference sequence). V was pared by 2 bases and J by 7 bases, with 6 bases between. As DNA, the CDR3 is TGTGCCAGCAGCCAAACAGGGAATTCACCCCTCCACTTT. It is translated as CASSQTGNSPLHF.

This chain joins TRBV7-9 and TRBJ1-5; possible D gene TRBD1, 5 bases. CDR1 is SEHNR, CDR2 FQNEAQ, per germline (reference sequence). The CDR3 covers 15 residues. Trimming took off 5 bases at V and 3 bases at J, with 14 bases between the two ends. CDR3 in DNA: TGTGCCAGCAGCGCCGGACACGTGGACAATCAGCCCCAGCATTTT. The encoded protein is CASSAGHVDNQPQHF.

CDR3 protein: CATSETTDSTDTQYF. The DNA for the CDR3 is TGTGCCACCAGTGAAACCACCGACAGCACAGATACGCAGTATTTT. V usage is TRBV24-1 and J usage is TRBJ2-3; unclear D gene. Looked up from germline, CDR1 is KGHDR and CDR2 is SFDVKD. The V and J ends lost 4 bases and 0 bases respectively, with 10 bases between them. The CDR3 length is 15 residues.

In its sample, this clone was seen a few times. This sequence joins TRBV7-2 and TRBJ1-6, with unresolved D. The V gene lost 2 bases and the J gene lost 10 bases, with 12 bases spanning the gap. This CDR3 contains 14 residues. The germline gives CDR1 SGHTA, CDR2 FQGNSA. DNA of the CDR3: TGTGCCAGCAGCTTAACGTGGGTTGGATCACCCCTCCACTTT. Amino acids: CASSLTWVGSPLHF.

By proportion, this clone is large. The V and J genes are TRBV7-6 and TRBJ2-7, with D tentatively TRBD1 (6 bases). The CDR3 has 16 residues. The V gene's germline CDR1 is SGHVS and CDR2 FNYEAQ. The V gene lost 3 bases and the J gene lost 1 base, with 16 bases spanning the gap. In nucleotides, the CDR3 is TGTGCCAGCAGCTTGTTTACAGGGCCGGCTTCCTACGAGCAGTACTTC. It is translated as CASSLFTGPASYEQYF.

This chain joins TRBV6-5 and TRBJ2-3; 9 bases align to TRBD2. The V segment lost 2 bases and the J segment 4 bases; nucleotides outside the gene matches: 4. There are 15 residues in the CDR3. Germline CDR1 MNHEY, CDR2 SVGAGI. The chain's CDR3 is CASSYRAGGPDTQYF. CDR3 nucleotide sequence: TGTGCCAGCAGTTACCGAGCGGGGGGCCCAGATACGCAGTATTTT.